These 2 T cell receptor beta chains were sequenced from one sample in a study of T cell responses to AZD1222 COVID-19 vaccine. Clones were sequenced by immunoSEQ multiplex PCR, and TCRdb holds only the in-frame ones, with some missing. The sample holds approximately 110,000 clones, more than 70% seen once. The sequenced sample was peripheral blood, obtained on day 0 of AZD1222 vaccination. Every receptor here comes from an adult in good health.

The chain recombines TRBV20-1 with TRBJ1-5; no clear D gene. The length of the CDR3 is 16 residues. V gave up 3 bases and J gave up 3 bases, with 18 bases separating them. The germline V gene has CDR1 DFQATT and CDR2 SNEGSKA (reference sequence). The CDR3 DNA is TGCAGTGCTAGTCCCCTGGGCCGGGAGTACAATCAGCCCCAGCATTTT. The encoded protein is CSASPLGREYNQPQHF.

The V call is TRBV11-3, the J call TRBJ2-1, with TRBD2 identical over 7 bases. Germline assignment: CDR1 SGHNT and CDR2 YENEEA. The CDR3 is 15 residues long. The J segment lost 1 base and the V segment lost 5 bases, leaving 5 bases of the junction unmatched. Written as DNA, the CDR3 is TGTGCCAGCAGCGTCCGGGGGGAATCCTACAATGAGCAGTTCTTC. It codes for CASSVRGESYNEQFF.